What follows is one T cell receptor beta chain and its context. Its target antigen remains unknown. This entry is derived from a study of cytomegalovirus exposure and HLA in healthy donors (TCRdb year 2017). Looking at the study overall: An earlier analysis of roughly 570 of the donors reported 276 Gb of sequence data and approximately 120 million unique TCR beta sequences obtained from about 180 million T cells. The T cell repertoires of roughly 660 subjects were profiled by immunosequencing and related to cytomegalovirus serostatus. Because of strong linkage in the cohort, a handful of DR-DQ haplotypes were treated as single units for association and clustering. The genetic ancestry cluster associated with self-reported Caucasian donors included 81% of the roughly 400 genotyped donors. To predict cytomegalovirus infection status, the study combined high-throughput TCR immunosequencing, statistical association of individual TCRs with disease status, and machine learning. An early release that covered 500 to 800 HLA-typed donors contained about 300 gigabases of sequencing data and 85 million to 100 million unique TCR sequences. The study aimed to test whether signatures of past pathogen exposure could be identified by cataloging public T cell receptors. The later analysis used no new phenotypic data to find candidate immune exposures, relying instead on TCR beta sequences and their occurrence across donors. To decide whether each TCR beta V gene segment behaved as functional or pseudogenic, an earlier analysis of approximately 600 of the donors relied on high-throughput TCR beta sequencing. Besides the first cohort of under 700 subjects, a separate validation cohort made up of 120 different subjects was used. Across 398 genotyped donors of the cohort, an average of roughly 250,000 unique TCR beta nucleotide sequences per donor were sequenced, and roughly a sixth of those sequences were non-productive. Every repertoire in the discovery cohort had been generated on one and the same sequencing platform. The number of donors typed differed by locus, with about 629-630 for A, B, C, DRB1 and DQB1, more than 500 for DQA1, about 610 for DPA1, and roughly 450 for DPB1. Alongside the repertoire data, information on donor age, sex, ethnicity and CMV serostatus was compiled. A later analysis re-examined previously published TCR beta repertoires from 610 or so donors and added high-resolution HLA genotyping to investigate patterns of TCR occurrence. In a later genetic analysis, genome-wide SNP genotypes for about 65% of the roughly 700 donors were used, and that subset was treated as a discovery cohort. Class I and class II HLA loci were covered by the typing at four-digit resolution.

The cohort comprised under 700 healthy bone marrow donors. All cohort members were sampled while nominally healthy, although unrecorded immune exposures were likely present. The donor was CMV seronegative and belonged to the group of 352 seronegative cohort members. Each donor provided a peripheral blood sample, and peripheral blood mononuclear cells were used for TCR beta sequencing. The Qiagen DNeasy Blood Extraction Kit was used to extract genomic DNA from the blood cell samples. The paper as a whole reports these results and caveats: Compared with equally common non-associated chains, HLA-associated TCR beta chains in a later analysis were more clonally expanded and had lower generation probabilities. The study listed 164 TCR beta chains as associated with cytomegalovirus. In a later analysis, several top co-occurrence clusters were reported to appear linked to parvovirus B19, influenza, CMV and Epstein-Barr virus. HLA typing was unavailable for some donors at each locus, so association tests used only the typed subset. Most TCR sequences were observed very rarely across donors, whereas some public TCRs were present in many individuals. Because counts were too low, seventeen rarely observed V segments, including chromosome 9 orphons, were left out of the earlier analysis of several hundred of the donors. In a later analysis, most CMV-associated TCR beta chains were found to appear HLA-restricted, with HLA associations seemingly driven largely by CMV exposure. A further reported finding was that TCR beta sequences accurately predicted the HLA-A and HLA-B alleles for most subjects in the first cohort. Specific HLA alleles were associated with 16,951 TCR beta sequences at a false discovery rate of 0.05 in a later analysis. In vitro tests confirmed that a few of the cytomegalovirus-associated TCR beta chains recognize cytomegalovirus antigens. In a later genetic analysis, a missense DCLRE1C variant was associated with V-gene and J-gene trimming of TCR beta chains, and the association was replicated in an independent cohort. In this cohort, only TCR beta chains were sequenced, and detectable features were limited by the absence of alpha or paired-chain data. Some IMGT-functional V segments, including TRBV6-2 and TRBV6-3, could not be told apart with the 87-base-pair reads, so those segments were excluded. Presence/absence analyses assumed roughly uniform sequencing depth across donors, an assumption that may not hold. Linkage disequilibrium might explain the correlated functional status among segregating V segments, but an unknown experimental factor could not be ruled out. In a later genetic analysis, fewer N-insertions in productive TCRs were reported among donors in an Asian-associated ancestry cluster than the approximately 710-donor mean. Assigning TCR associations to individual alleles was difficult when HLA alleles, especially DR and DQ, strongly co-occurred. In an earlier analysis of fewer than 700 of the donors, most TCR beta V segments appeared in productive rearrangements about 90% or about 30% of the time, broadly matching IMGT annotations. A cluster of highly shared sequence variants was judged likely to be a technical artifact of the sequencing pipeline. The only immune exposure information available for the cohort was CMV serostatus. The classifier was reported to diagnose cytomegalovirus status with high specificity and sensitivity in both the original cohort and the validation cohort. In a later analysis, the rate of TCR association differed among HLA loci, with DRB1 alleles having the most associated TCRs and HLA-C alleles having the fewest. According to the authors, the approach could potentially be generalized to other disease states and immunological phenotypes.

As encoded in the germline V gene, CDR1 is SGHAT while CDR2 is FQNNGV. The germline ends are 19 bases apart after V is trimmed by 6 bases and J by 10 bases. The CDR3 runs 15 residues from the cysteine to the phenylalanine. Only CDR3 DNA is held: 45 bases, read in frame from base 1. Library generation was performed with the immunoSEQ multiplex PCR assay. For the multiplex PCR, a mixture combining 60 forward primers for TCR Vbeta segments and 13 reverse primers for TCR Jbeta segments was used. The CDR3 region of rearranged TCR beta genes was amplified from genomic DNA with a multiplex PCR assay. The Illumina HiSeq System was used to sequence the amplified TCR beta libraries as 87-base-pair reads. Turning to the authors' computational methods: Across the roughly 600 repertoires, a later analysis counted some 81 million unique TCR beta chains, approximately 10 million of which were shared by at least two donors. Raw reads were error-corrected and collapsed into unique sequences with a nearest-neighbor algorithm that merged closely related sequences to remove PCR and sequencing errors. CDR3 sequences were aligned to IMGT reference sequences to assign V, D and J gene segments. For a sequence to be retained, at least a six-nucleotide match to both a V gene segment and a J gene segment was required. Rearrangements were classified as productive when the CDR3 lacked stop codons and remained in frame with V and J, and all other rearrangements were classified as non-productive. Following IMGT convention, CDR3 was defined as the stretch from the second conserved V-encoded cysteine up to the conserved J-encoded phenylalanine. Sequences without an unambiguous match to a single V gene segment were excluded from the earlier analysis of about 600 of the donors. In an earlier analysis of approximately 550 of the donors, V segments were called functional above 56.7% productive rearrangements and were called segregating when the between-donor standard deviation exceeded 5%. A statistical classification framework was built to diagnose cytomegalovirus status from the catalog of TCR beta chain sequences. In a later analysis, TCR nucleotide sequences were compared against IMGT/GENE-DB human TR gene sequences so that V and J genes could be assigned. Using the TCRdist pipeline, a later analysis assigned CDR3 sequences along with most-parsimonious VDJ recombination scenarios. In a later analysis, every TCR beta chain was defined by the combination of its CDR3 amino acid sequence and its V-gene family, and reads without a unique V-gene family were dropped. As a way to deal with suspected cross-contamination and a sequencing artifact, a later analysis dropped 450 to 700 nucleotide sequences that were highly shared and had low generation probability. In a later analysis, a clonal expansion index was calculated for each public chain from normalized within-repertoire ranks of inferred template counts. Generation probabilities in a later analysis came from a VDJ recombination model fitted to out-of-frame rearrangements, and those results were checked against IGoR. In a later analysis, hypergeometric tests were used to score TCR-TCR, TCR-HLA and TCR-CMV co-occurrence, with a repertoire-size bias correction applied to TCR pairs. To estimate false discovery rates, a later analysis permuted the HLA or CMV assignments 20 times. In a later analysis, co-occurring TCRs were grouped using DBSCAN, and TCRdist sequence similarity was added for clustering within HLA-allele-positive subsets. Repertoires with fewer than 30,000 or more than 120,000 public chains were left out of co-occurrence clustering, as were four to six repertoires with anomalous nucleotide sharing. TCRdb retrieved this table from immuneACCESS and kept in-frame rearrangements only. Not all clones are present; in checked studies, unresolved V genes account for under half, and no reason is known for the remainder. The V and J calls and the clone size are those of that table, but D and trimming were determined from the DNA. In this sample's table one finds 150,000 or so clones. Of the sample, 2.1% is held by the ten largest clones.

Sequencing input: PBMCs. The rearranged segments are TRBV11-2 and TRBJ1-6; D gene: possibly TRBD1, on 5 matching bases. The sequence was collected from a man aged 30-40 years in good health and CMV-seronegative. The DNA sequence is as follows: TGTGCCAGCAGGCCCGGGCCTGGGGGGTACTCACCCCTCCACTTT. This gives the protein CASRPGPGGYSPLHF.